This T cell receptor beta chain was obtained from a study of blood T cell repertoires in COVID-19. Study-wide context: COVID-19 samples from acute and convalescent phases originated in the United States, Italy and Spain. PBMCs, B-cell-depleted T cells, or T cells were the source of the cDNA or gDNA that made up the material.

The CDR3 loop spans 15 amino acids. Per the germline V gene, CDR1 is MNHEY and CDR2 is SMNVEV (reference sequence). V lost 2 bases and J lost 6; bases outside the gene matches: 4. Source study methods: Reference gene primer amplification gave nucleated cell count estimates. Using immunoSEQ multiplex PCR, the repertoire was profiled, and TCRdb retains in-frame clones only, with some absent. D and trimming come from the DNA, and the V and J calls and clone size come from that table. The sample has roughly 160,000 clones, over 70% seen once. All enrollees were about 18 to 89 years old and from 20 to 25 US areas. This clone appeared a single time.

The chain joins TRBV27 to TRBJ2-3; 11 positions agree with TRBD2. This TCR derives from a woman aged 60-75 years who had recovered from COVID-19. Sequenced: PBMCs or T cells enriched from blood (not recorded which). CDR3: CASSLLLAGADTQYF. CDR3 DNA sequence: TGTGCCAGCAGTTTACTACTAGCGGGAGCGGATACGCAGTATTTT.